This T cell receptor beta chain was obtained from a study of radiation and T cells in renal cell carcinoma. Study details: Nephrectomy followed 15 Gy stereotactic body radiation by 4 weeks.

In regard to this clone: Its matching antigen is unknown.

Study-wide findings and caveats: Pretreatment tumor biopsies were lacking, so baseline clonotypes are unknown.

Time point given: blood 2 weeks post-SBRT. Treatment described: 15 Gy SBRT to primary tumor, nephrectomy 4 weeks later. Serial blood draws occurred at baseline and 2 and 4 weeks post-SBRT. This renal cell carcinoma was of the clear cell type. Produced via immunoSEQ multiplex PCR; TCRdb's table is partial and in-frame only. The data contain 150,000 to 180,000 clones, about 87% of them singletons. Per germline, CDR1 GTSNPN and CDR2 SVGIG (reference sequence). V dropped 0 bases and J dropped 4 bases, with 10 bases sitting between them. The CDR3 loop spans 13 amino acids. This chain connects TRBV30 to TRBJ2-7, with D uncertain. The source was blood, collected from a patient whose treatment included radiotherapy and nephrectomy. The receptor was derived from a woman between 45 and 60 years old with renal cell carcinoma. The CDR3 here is CAWSVLVGYEQYF. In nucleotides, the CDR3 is TGTGCCTGGAGTGTACTGGTGGGTTACGAGCAGTACTTC.